This T cell receptor beta chain derives from a study of blood T cell repertoires in COVID-19. Some clones are missing from TCRdb's copy, which holds only in-frame ones; the method was immunoSEQ multiplex PCR. The sample yields more than 300,000 clones, over 90% seen once. Participant ages covered about 18 to 89 years across about 25 US areas. Contact with a PCR-confirmed or clinician-diagnosed COVID-19 case occurred within 2 weeks of entry. Germline CDR1 reads SNHLY; CDR2 reads FYNNEI. The length of the CDR3 is 14 residues. The V gene lost 5 bases and the J gene lost 2 bases, with 12 bases spanning the gap.

The source is a young woman who had been exposed to COVID-19. The chain links TRBV2 to TRBJ2-5; D unresolved. Sequencing was performed on PBMCs or T cells enriched from blood (not recorded which). CDR3 in DNA: TGTGCCAGCAGTAAGGAGAGGCAGCAAGAGACCCAGTACTTC. Translating gives CASSKERQQETQYF. Combining the CDR3 with reference TRBV2 and TRBJ2-5 gives the whole variable domain EPEVTQTPSHQVTQMGQEVILRCVPISNHLYFYWYRQILGQKVEFLVSFYNNEISEKSEIFDDQFSVERPDGSNFTLKIRSTKLEDSAMYFCASSKERQQETQYFGPGTRLLVL.